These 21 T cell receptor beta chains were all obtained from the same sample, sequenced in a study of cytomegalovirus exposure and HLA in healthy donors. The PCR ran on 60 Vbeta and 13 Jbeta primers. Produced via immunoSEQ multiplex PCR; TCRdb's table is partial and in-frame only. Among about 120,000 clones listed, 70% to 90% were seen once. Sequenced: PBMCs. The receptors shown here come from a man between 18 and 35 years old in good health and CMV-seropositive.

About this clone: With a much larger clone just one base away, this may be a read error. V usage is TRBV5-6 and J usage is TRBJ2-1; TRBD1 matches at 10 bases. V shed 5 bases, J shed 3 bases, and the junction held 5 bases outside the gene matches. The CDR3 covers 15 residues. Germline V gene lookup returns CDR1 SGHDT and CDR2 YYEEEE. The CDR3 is CASSIGTGDYNEQFF. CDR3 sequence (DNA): TGTGCCAGCAGTATCGGGACAGGGGACTACAATGAGCAGTTCTTC.

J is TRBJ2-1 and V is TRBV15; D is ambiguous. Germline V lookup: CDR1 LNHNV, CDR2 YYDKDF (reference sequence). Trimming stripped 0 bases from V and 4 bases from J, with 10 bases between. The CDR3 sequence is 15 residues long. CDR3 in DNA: TGTGCCACCAGCAGAGATCTGGGCATTTACAATGAGCAGTTCTTC. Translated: CATSRDLGIYNEQFF.

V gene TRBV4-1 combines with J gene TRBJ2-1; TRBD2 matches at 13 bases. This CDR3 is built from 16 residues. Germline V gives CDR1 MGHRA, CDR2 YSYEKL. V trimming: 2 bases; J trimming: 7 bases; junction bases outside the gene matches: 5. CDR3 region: CASSQTSGGARNEQFF. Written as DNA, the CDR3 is TGCGCCAGCAGCCAAACTAGCGGGGGGGCCCGGAATGAGCAGTTCTTC.

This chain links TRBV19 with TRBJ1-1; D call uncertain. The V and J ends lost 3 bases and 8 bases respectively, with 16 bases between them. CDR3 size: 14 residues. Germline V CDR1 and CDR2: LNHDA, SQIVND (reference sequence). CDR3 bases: TGTGCCAGTAGTATTCCGGGAGCCGTTATCGAAGCTTTCTTT. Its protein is CASSIPGAVIEAFF.

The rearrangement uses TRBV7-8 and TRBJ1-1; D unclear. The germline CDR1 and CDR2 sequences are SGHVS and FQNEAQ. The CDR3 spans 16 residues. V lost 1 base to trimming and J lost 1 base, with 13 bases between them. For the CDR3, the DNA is TGTGCCAGCAGCTTAGAACTGGCGGGTGGGAACACTGAAGCTTTCTTT. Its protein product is CASSLELAGGNTEAFF.

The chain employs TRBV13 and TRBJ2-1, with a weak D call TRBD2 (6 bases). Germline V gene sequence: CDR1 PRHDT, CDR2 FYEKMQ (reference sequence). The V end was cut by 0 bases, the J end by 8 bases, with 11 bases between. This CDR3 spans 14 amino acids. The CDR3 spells CASSLGRRGDEQFF. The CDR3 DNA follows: TGTGCCAGCAGCTTAGGCCGGCGGGGAGATGAGCAGTTCTTC.

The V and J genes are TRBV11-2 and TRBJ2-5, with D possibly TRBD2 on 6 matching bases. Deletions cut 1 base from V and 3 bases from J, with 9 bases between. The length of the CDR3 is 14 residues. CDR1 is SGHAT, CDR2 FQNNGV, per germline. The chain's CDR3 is CASSLGGLEETQYF. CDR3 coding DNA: TGTGCCAGCAGCTTAGGGGGACTGGAAGAGACCCAGTACTTC. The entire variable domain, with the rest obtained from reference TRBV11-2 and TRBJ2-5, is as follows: EAGVAQSPRYKIIEKRQSVAFWCNPISGHATLYWYQQILGQGPKLLIQFQNNGVVDDSQLPKDRFSAERLKGVDSTLKIQPAKLEDSAVYLCASSLGGLEETQYFGPGTRLLVL.

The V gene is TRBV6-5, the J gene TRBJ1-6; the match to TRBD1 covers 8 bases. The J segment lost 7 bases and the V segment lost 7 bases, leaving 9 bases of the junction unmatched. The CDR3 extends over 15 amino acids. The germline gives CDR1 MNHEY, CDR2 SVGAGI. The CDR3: CASKLQGAWNSPLHF. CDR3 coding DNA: TGTGCCAGCAAACTCCAGGGGGCCTGGAATTCACCCCTCCACTTT.

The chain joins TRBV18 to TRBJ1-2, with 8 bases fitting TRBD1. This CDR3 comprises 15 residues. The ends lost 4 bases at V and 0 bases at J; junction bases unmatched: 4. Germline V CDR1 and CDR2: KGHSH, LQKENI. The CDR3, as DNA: TGTGCCAGCTCACGCTGGACAGGGACTAACTATGGCTACACCTTC. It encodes CASSRWTGTNYGYTF.

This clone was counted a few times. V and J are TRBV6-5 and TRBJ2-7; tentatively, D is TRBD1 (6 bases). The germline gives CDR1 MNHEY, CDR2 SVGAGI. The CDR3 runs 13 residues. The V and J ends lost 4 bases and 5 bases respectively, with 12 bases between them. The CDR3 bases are TGTGCCAGCAGTTGCACAGGGTCAGACGAGCAGTACTTC. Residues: CASSCTGSDEQYF.

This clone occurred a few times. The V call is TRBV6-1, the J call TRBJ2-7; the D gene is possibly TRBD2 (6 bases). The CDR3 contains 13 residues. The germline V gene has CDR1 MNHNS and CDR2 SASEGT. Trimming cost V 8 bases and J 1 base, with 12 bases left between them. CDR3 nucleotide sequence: TGTGCCAGCTCCCCGCGGGGATCCTACGAGCAGTACTTC. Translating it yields CASSPRGSYEQYF.

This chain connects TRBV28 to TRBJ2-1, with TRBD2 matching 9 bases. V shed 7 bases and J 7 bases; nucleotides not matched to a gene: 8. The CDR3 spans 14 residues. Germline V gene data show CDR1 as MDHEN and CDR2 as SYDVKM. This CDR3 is CASIAGGQRNEQFF. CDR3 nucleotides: TGTGCCAGCATCGCGGGGGGGCAACGGAATGAGCAGTTCTTC.

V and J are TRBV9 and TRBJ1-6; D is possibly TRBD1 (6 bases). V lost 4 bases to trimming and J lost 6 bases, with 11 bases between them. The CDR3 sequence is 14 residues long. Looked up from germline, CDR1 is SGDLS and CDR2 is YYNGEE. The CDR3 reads CASSTDSLNSPLHF. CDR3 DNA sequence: TGTGCCAGCAGCACGGACAGTCTTAATTCACCCCTCCACTTT. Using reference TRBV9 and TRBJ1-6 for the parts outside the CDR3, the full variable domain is DSGVTQTPKHLITATGQRVTLRCSPRSGDLSVYWYQQSLDQGLQFLIQYYNGEERAKGNILERFSAQQFPDLHSELNLSSLELGDSALYFCASSTDSLNSPLHFGNGTRLTVT.

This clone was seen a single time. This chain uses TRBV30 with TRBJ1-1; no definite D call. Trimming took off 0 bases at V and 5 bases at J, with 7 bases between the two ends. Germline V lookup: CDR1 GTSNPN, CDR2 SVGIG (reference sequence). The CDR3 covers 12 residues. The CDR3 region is CAWSVEVTEAFF. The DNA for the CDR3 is TGTGCCTGGAGTGTTGAGGTGACTGAAGCTTTCTTT. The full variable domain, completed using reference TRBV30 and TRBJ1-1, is SQTIHQWPATLVQPVGSPLSLECTVEGTSNPNLYWYRQAAGRGLQLLFYSVGIGQISSEVPQNLSASRPQDRQFILSSKKLLLSDSGFYLCAWSVEVTEAFFGQGTRLTVV.

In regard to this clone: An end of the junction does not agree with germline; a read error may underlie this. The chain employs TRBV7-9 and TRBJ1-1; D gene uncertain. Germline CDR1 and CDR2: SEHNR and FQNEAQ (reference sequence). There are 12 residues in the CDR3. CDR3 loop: CSSSLGVVSAFF. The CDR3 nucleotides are TGTTCCAGCAGCTTAGGCGTGGTTTCAGCTTTCTTT.

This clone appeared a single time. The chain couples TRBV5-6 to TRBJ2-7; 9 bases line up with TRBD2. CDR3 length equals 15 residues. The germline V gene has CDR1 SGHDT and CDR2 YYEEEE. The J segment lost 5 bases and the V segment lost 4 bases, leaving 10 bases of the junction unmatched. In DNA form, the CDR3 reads TGTGCCAGCAGCAAGACAGGCGGGGGGGCCCACGAGCAGTACTTC. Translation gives CASSKTGGGAHEQYF.

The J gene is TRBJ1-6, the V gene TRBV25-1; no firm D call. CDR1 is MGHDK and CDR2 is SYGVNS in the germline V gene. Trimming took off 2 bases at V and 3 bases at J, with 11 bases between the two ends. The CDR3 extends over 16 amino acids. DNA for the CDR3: TGTGCCAGCAGTGAAGCATCCTACGTCTATAATTCACCCCTCCACTTT. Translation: CASSEASYVYNSPLHF.

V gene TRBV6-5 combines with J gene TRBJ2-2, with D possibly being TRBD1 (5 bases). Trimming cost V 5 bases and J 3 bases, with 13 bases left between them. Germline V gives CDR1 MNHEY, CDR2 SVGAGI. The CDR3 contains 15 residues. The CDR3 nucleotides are TGTGCCAGCAGTGTCCTTGCGACAGACACCGGGGAGCTGTTTTTT. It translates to CASSVLATDTGELFF.

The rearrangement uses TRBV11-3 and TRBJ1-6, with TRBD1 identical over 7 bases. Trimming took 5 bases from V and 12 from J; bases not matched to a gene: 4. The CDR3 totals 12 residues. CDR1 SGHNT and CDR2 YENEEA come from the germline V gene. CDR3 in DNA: TGTGCCAGCAGCCGACAGGGAGAACCCCTCCACTTT. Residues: CASSRQGEPLHF. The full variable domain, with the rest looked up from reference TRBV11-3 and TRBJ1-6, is EAGVVQSPRYKIIEKKQPVAFWCNPISGHNTLYWYLQNLGQGPELLIRYENEEAVDDSQLPKDRFSAERLKGVDSTLKIQPAELGDSAVYLCASSRQGEPLHFGNGTRLTVT.

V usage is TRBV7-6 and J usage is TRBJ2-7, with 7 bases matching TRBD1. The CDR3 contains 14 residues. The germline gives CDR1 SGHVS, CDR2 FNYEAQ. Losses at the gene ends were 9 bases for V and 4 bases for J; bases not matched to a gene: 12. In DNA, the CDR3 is TGTGCCAGTGCACCCCGGGACAGACCTTACGAGCAGTACTTC. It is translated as CASAPRDRPYEQYF.

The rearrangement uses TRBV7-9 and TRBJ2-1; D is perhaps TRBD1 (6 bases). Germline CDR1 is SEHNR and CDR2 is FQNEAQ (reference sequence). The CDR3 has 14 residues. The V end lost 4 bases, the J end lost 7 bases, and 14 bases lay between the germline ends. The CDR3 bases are TGTGCCAGCAGCTCGCCGCAGGGGTATAATGAGCAGTTCTTC. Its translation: CASSSPQGYNEQFF.